The 21 T cell receptor beta chains in this list originate from one sample, sequenced in a study of blood T cell repertoires in COVID-19. Generated by immunoSEQ multiplex PCR, the TCRdb table keeps only in-frame clones and is missing some. The sample has about 88,000 clones; around 90% are singletons. The material sequenced was peripheral blood. The receptor set was obtained from a male donor with acute or convalescent COVID-19.

This CDR3 is CASSRPLIQGDHSPLHF. DNA of the CDR3: TGTGCCAGCAGCCGCCCCCTTATTCAGGGCGACCATTCACCCCTCCACTTT. J is TRBJ1-6 and V is TRBV5-8, with a weak D call TRBD1 (5 bases). V lost 4 bases and J 8 bases, leaving 22 bases between the germline ends. The CDR3 is 17 amino acids. From germline, CDR1 is SGHTS and CDR2 YDEGEE.

The chain employs TRBV28 and TRBJ2-7; D possibly corresponds to TRBD2 (5 bases). This CDR3 has 13 residues. Germline assignment: CDR1 MDHEN and CDR2 SYDVKM. V lost 8 bases to trimming and J lost 3 bases, with 14 bases between them. The CDR3 spells CASRRTIIYEQYF. In nucleotides, the CDR3 is TGTGCCAGCCGGAGGACGATCATCTACGAGCAGTACTTC.

The V call is TRBV6-5, the J call TRBJ2-2, with 7 bases matching TRBD2. The CDR3 is made up of 14 amino acids. Germline V CDR1 and CDR2: MNHEY, SVGAGI. The junction had 8 bases not matched to a gene; V was cut back by 8 bases and J by 5 bases. The CDR3 loop is CASRRELRTGELFF. The CDR3 DNA follows: TGTGCCAGCCGGCGGGAGCTTAGGACCGGGGAGCTGTTTTTT.

This chain links TRBV6-1 with TRBJ2-7; 9 bases fit TRBD1. The germline CDR1 and CDR2 sequences are MNHNS and SASEGT. CDR3 size: 15 residues. The ends lost 3 bases at V and 3 bases at J; junction bases unmatched: 6. The CDR3 bases are TGTGCCAGCAGTGACCCCGGGGGACAGGGCTACGAGCAGTACTTC. It specifies CASSDPGGQGYEQYF.

The rearrangement joins TRBV6-1 to TRBJ1-1; the D is unclear. The germline V and J ends were trimmed by 4 bases and 0 bases, with 15 bases remaining between them. The CDR3 runs to 16 residues. From germline, CDR1 is MNHNS and CDR2 SASEGT. The chain's CDR3 is CASSGLLSALNTEAFF. CDR3 in DNA: TGTGCCAGCAGTGGGCTTCTGAGCGCGTTGAACACTGAAGCTTTCTTT.

In the case of this clone: The same CDR3 can be traced to other DNA sequences in this sample. The chain couples TRBV5-1 to TRBJ1-3; D not resolved. The CDR3 covers 14 residues. The germline V and J ends were trimmed by 0 bases and 0 bases, with 4 bases remaining between them. Germline loops: CDR1 SGHRS, CDR2 YFSETQ. The CDR3 coding sequence is TGCGCCAGCAGCTTGGGGAGCTCTGGAAACACCATATATTTT. It is translated as CASSLGSSGNTIYF.

This clone appeared once. The J gene is TRBJ2-7, the V gene TRBV11-1; TRBD2 is a possible D gene (7 bases). The CDR3 totals 16 residues. V lost 1 base and J 6 bases, leaving 19 bases between the germline ends. The germline V gene has CDR1 SGHAT and CDR2 FQDESV (reference sequence). The CDR3 reads CASSLGRAGAIGEQYF. As DNA, the CDR3 is TGTGCCAGCAGCTTAGGCCGTGCGGGGGCGATTGGCGAGCAGTACTTC. Complete variable domain (other parts from reference TRBV11-1 and TRBJ2-7): EAEVAQSPRYKITEKSQAVAFWCDPISGHATLYWYRQILGQGPELLVQFQDESVVDDSQLPKDRFSAERLKGVDSTLKIQPAELGDSAMYLCASSLGRAGAIGEQYFGPGTRLTVT.

V usage is TRBV9 and J usage is TRBJ2-3, with TRBD1 matching over 8 bases. Per the germline V gene, CDR1 is SGDLS and CDR2 is YYNGEE. V gave up 2 bases and J gave up 6 bases; unmatched junction bases: 5. There are 14 residues in the CDR3. DNA of the CDR3: TGTGCCAGCAGCGTGCGACAGGGGCTGGATACGCAGTATTTT. Translated, it gives CASSVRQGLDTQYF.

The genes are TRBV21-1 and TRBJ1-6; the D segment call TRBD1 is taken from the table without a DNA check. TRBV21-1 is a pseudogene locus. The CDR3 extends over 20 amino acids. DNA of the CDR3: TGTGCCAGCAGCAACCCAAGGGACAGGGCAAGGAGGCCCTATAATTCACCCCTCCACTTT. Residues: CASSNPRDRARRPYNSPLHF.

This clone was recorded a few times. This chain uses TRBV5-1 with TRBJ2-1; a possible D gene is TRBD2 (6 bases). V lost 3 bases to trimming and J lost 8 bases, with 15 bases between them. The CDR3 sequence is 14 residues long. Germline lookup yields CDR1 SGHRS and CDR2 YFSETQ. CDR3 residues: CASSWRGPGDEQFF. The CDR3 nucleotides are TGCGCCAGCAGCTGGCGGGGACCGGGGGATGAGCAGTTCTTC. Looking up the rest from reference TRBV5-1 and TRBJ2-1 gives the full variable domain: KAGVTQTPRYLIKTRGQQVTLSCSPISGHRSVSWYQQTPGQGLQFLFEYFSETQRNKGNFPGRFSGRQFSNSRSEMNVSTLELGDSALYLCASSWRGPGDEQFFGPGTRLTVL.

This chain links TRBV12-3 or TRBV12-4 with TRBJ1-2; the match to TRBD1 covers 7 bases. The V and J ends lost 6 bases and 8 bases, in that order; junction bases with no gene match: 6. The CDR3 is 12 residues long. The CDR3 region has the DNA TGTGCCAGCAGCCCGACAGGGACCGGCTACACCTTC. It is translated as CASSPTGTGYTF.

The J gene is TRBJ1-1, the V gene TRBV28, with D unresolved. CDR3 length: 13 residues. Germline V gene data show CDR1 as MDHEN and CDR2 as SYDVKM. The ends were cut back, 4 bases at V and 1 base at J, with 7 bases in the middle. CDR3 loop: CASSSAANTEAFF. The CDR3 nucleotides read TGTGCCAGCAGTTCGGCGGCGAACACTGAAGCTTTCTTT.

This rearrangement joins TRBV5-1 to TRBJ2-5; possible D gene TRBD2, 5 bases. The CDR3 spans 14 residues. Trimming cost V 0 bases and J 2 bases, with 8 bases left between them. Per germline, CDR1 SGHRS and CDR2 YFSETQ. This CDR3 reads CASSLVPGQETQYF. The CDR3 bases are TGCGCCAGCAGCTTGGTTCCGGGGCAAGAGACCCAGTACTTC.

This rearrangement joins TRBV11-2 to TRBJ2-1; TRBD2 matches 15 bases. This CDR3 contains 19 residues. Germline loops: CDR1 SGHAT, CDR2 FQNNGV. V shed 4 bases, J shed 2 bases, and the junction held 9 bases outside the gene matches. The CDR3 sequence: CASSSFRTSGGATYNEQFF. CDR3 DNA: TGTGCCAGCAGCTCCTTTAGGACTAGCGGGGGGGCCACCTACAATGAGCAGTTCTTC.

The sample holds one count of this clone. The chain employs TRBV5-1 and TRBJ2-2; 7 positions agree with TRBD1. With 4 bases clipped from V and 4 bases from J, the junction kept 1 base outside the gene matches. The V gene's germline CDR1 is SGHRS and CDR2 YFSETQ. This CDR3 region has 13 residues. CDR3 DNA sequence: TGCGCCAGCAGCCCAGGGGGCACCGGGGAGCTGTTTTTT. Translated: CASSPGGTGELFF.

The CDR3 sequence: CASSLMAGEKLFF. The CDR3 nucleotides are TGTGCCAGCAGCTTAATGGCCGGGGAAAAACTGTTTTTT. The chain combines TRBV7-6 with TRBJ1-4; D not resolved. Germline assignment: CDR1 SGHVS and CDR2 FNYEAQ. Trimming left V 2 bases short and J 8 bases short, with 9 bases between. The CDR3 runs 13 residues.

The chain employs TRBV30 and TRBJ2-5; D may be TRBD1 (6 bases). This CDR3 is built from 15 residues. Trimming cost V 1 base and J 1 base, with 13 bases left between them. The germline V gene encodes CDR1 GTSNPN and CDR2 SVGIG (reference sequence). The CDR3 sequence is CAWSALRGTQETQYF. In DNA, the CDR3 is TGTGCCTGGAGTGCTCTCAGGGGCACCCAAGAGACCCAGTACTTC.

V usage is TRBV30 and J usage is TRBJ1-5; a weak D match, TRBD1 (5 bases). The CDR3 runs 13 residues. The germline gives CDR1 GTSNPN, CDR2 SVGIG (reference sequence). The V gene lost 4 bases and the J gene lost 3 bases, with 10 bases spanning the gap. CDR3 sequence (DNA): TGTGCCTGGAATTCAGGACACAATCAGCCCCAGCATTTT. Translating gives CAWNSGHNQPQHF.

V gene TRBV3-1 (or the pseudogene TRBV3-2) combines with J gene TRBJ1-5; 7 nucleotides match TRBD1. With V trimmed by 4 bases and J by 5 bases, 5 bases remained unmatched. The germline gives CDR1 LGHDT, CDR2 YNNKEL (reference sequence). The CDR3 length is 14 residues. CDR3: CASSLRQGDQPQHF. CDR3 DNA sequence: TGTGCCAGCAGCCTTAGACAGGGCGATCAGCCCCAGCATTTT.

This clone has a single count. This rearrangement joins TRBV18 to TRBJ2-7; D remains unclear. Germline V gives CDR1 KGHSH, CDR2 LQKENI. V was pared by 0 bases and J by 5 bases, with 8 bases between. CDR3 length: 13 residues. The CDR3, as DNA: TGTGCCAGCTCACCACCGAACGAGGACGAGCAGTACTTC. Protein: CASSPPNEDEQYF.

The CDR3 sequence: CASSLAGQGVNTQYF. The CDR3 DNA reads as TGTGCCAGCAGTTTAGCGGGACAGGGGGTAAATACGCAGTATTTT. V is TRBV27 and J is TRBJ2-3; 11 positions agree with TRBD1. This CDR3 is 15 amino acids long. CDR1 MNHEY and CDR2 SMNVEV come from the germline V gene (reference sequence). Trimming took 2 bases from V and 7 from J; bases not matched to a gene: 5.